The 25 T cell receptor beta chains below were found in one sample sequenced in a study of blood T cell repertoires in COVID-19. TCRdb keeps only in-frame clones here, not all; method: immunoSEQ multiplex PCR. This table has around 200,000 clones, 80% to 90% appearing once. The sample consisted of peripheral blood. Receptors originate from a man between 18 and 29 years old with active or convalescent COVID-19.

In this sample, this clone turned up once. The CDR3 sequence: CASSFTGGKTRGYTF. The CDR3 DNA sequence: TGCGCCAGCAGCTTCACAGGGGGGAAGACACGCGGCTACACCTTC. The chain carries TRBV5-1 and TRBJ1-2; the match to TRBD1 covers 8 bases. Trimming at V came to 2 bases and at J to 8 bases, leaving 11 bases not matched to a gene. Per germline, CDR1 SGHRS and CDR2 YFSETQ. The CDR3 is 15 residues long.

The chain recombines TRBV29-1 with TRBJ2-1; the match to TRBD2 covers 10 bases. The CDR3 is made up of 16 amino acids. With V trimmed by 2 bases and J by 8 bases, 12 bases remained unmatched. Germline CDR1 reads SQVTM; CDR2 reads ANQGSEA. The CDR3 loop reads CSVETVAGGSYDEQFF. The CDR3 DNA reads TGCAGCGTTGAAACAGTAGCGGGGGGCAGTTATGATGAGCAGTTCTTC.

In its sample, this clone was seen once. V gene TRBV29-1 combines with J gene TRBJ1-1; D possibly corresponds to TRBD1 (5 bases). From germline, CDR1 is SQVTM and CDR2 ANQGSEA. The V end was cut by 6 bases, the J end by 4 bases, with 18 bases between. The CDR3 runs to 14 residues. This chain's CDR3 is CSVFMPTGGTEAFF. The CDR3 DNA reads as TGCAGCGTCTTTATGCCTACGGGGGGCACTGAAGCTTTCTTT. The whole variable domain, remainder taken from reference TRBV29-1 and TRBJ1-1, is SAVISQKPSRDICQRGTSLTIQCQVDSQVTMMFWYRQQPGQSLTLIATANQGSEATYESGFVIDKFPISRPNLTFSTLTVSNMSPEDSSIYLCSVFMPTGGTEAFFGQGTRLTVV.

A word on this clone: The same CDR3 can be traced to other DNA sequences in this sample. The chain links TRBV29-1 to TRBJ1-1; 8 nucleotides align to TRBD1. This CDR3 comprises 13 residues. Germline V lookup: CDR1 SQVTM, CDR2 ANQGSEA. Germline trimming cut 5 bases from V and 2 bases from J; bases unmatched to any gene: 4. CDR3 amino acids: CSVPGTGNTEAFF. For the CDR3, the DNA is TGCAGCGTTCCCGGGACAGGAAACACTGAAGCTTTCTTT.

The V gene is TRBV14, the J gene TRBJ2-1, with 9 nucleotides matching TRBD2. Germline V gene sequence: CDR1 SGHDN, CDR2 FVKESK. The J segment lost 8 bases and the V segment lost 4 bases, leaving 12 bases of the junction unmatched. The CDR3 extends over 16 amino acids. Here the CDR3 reads CASSRPLSSGSDEQFF. The CDR3 region has the DNA TGTGCCAGCAGCCGCCCTCTCAGTAGCGGGAGTGATGAGCAGTTCTTC.

The chain employs TRBV5-1 and TRBJ1-1; D is unclear. In germline, CDR1 is SGHRS, CDR2 YFSETQ. Trimming took off 0 bases at V and 0 bases at J, with 6 bases between the two ends. The CDR3 is 14 amino acids. The CDR3 nucleotides are TGCGCCAGCAGCTTGGATGTCATGAACACTGAAGCTTTCTTT. It yields the protein CASSLDVMNTEAFF.

This chain uses TRBV5-1 with TRBJ1-2; TRBD1 aligns across 8 bases. V shed 4 bases, J shed 7 bases, and the junction held 9 bases outside the gene matches. The CDR3 has 14 residues. CDR1 is SGHRS and CDR2 is YFSETQ in the germline V gene. The CDR3 protein is CASSQTGVVLGYTF. The CDR3 bases are TGCGCCAGCAGCCAGACAGGGGTTGTCCTTGGCTACACCTTC.

The chain joins TRBV6-2 or TRBV6-3 to TRBJ1-2, with TRBD1 matching 7 bases. CDR1 is MNHEY and CDR2 is SVGEGT in the germline V gene. Trimming removed 2 bases from V and 2 bases from J; junction bases left unmatched: 2. This CDR3 contains 14 residues. The CDR3 loop reads CASSYPGQNYGYTF. The CDR3 DNA reads TGTGCCAGCAGTTACCCGGGACAGAACTATGGCTACACCTTC.

The genes are TRBV11-3 and TRBJ2-3, with D hard to call. Between the trimmed V and J ends, which lost 3 bases and 3 bases, there was a span of 7 bases. This CDR3 region has 13 residues. The germline V gene has CDR1 SGHNT and CDR2 YENEEA. The chain's CDR3 is CASSFRSTDTQYF. Written as DNA, the CDR3 is TGTGCCAGCAGCTTCCGCAGTACAGATACGCAGTATTTT.

The chain carries TRBV7-3 and TRBJ2-1; TRBD2 matches 14 bases. The V and J ends lost 5 bases and 6 bases, in that order; junction bases with no gene match: 9. CDR1 is SGHTA, CDR2 FQGTGA, per germline. CDR3 length: 17 residues. The CDR3 loop reads CASSGGLAGAVFNEQFF. The CDR3 coding sequence is TGTGCCAGCAGCGGGGGACTAGCGGGAGCGGTATTCAATGAGCAGTTCTTC.

The chain combines TRBV3-1 (or the pseudogene TRBV3-2) with TRBJ2-5; D is perhaps TRBD2 (6 bases). The CDR3 totals 15 residues. Germline CDR1 LGHDT, CDR2 YNNKEL (reference sequence). Trimming took 0 bases from V and 4 from J, leaving 12 bases between them. The CDR3 DNA is TGTGCCAGCAGCCAAGAGATGTGGGGAGGAGAGACCCAGTACTTC. Its protein is CASSQEMWGGETQYF.

This chain connects TRBV7-9 to TRBJ1-6; 10 bases agree with TRBD1. After removal of 4 bases from V and 10 bases from J, the junction contained 7 bases not matched to a gene. The CDR3 sequence is 15 residues long. The germline V gene has CDR1 SEHNR and CDR2 FQNEAQ (reference sequence). The CDR3 DNA reads as TGTGCCAGCAGCTCAGGACAGGGGGGGCAGTCACCCCTCCACTTT. As protein: CASSSGQGGQSPLHF.

This chain uses TRBV6-4 with TRBJ1-2, with 12 bases fitting TRBD1. The CDR3 totals 15 residues. V dropped 6 bases and J dropped 7; count of bases not matched to a gene: 9. Germline loops: CDR1 MRHNA, CDR2 SNTAGT. CDR3 amino acids: CASSPSGQGAFGYTF. CDR3 DNA: TGTGCCAGCAGCCCTTCGGGACAGGGGGCTTTTGGCTACACCTTC.

CDR3 coding DNA: TGTGCCAGCAGGAGCGGGGGGAGCACTGAAGCTTTCTTT. Amino acid sequence: CASRSGGSTEAFF. The chain has TRBV7-9 and TRBJ1-1; D is possibly TRBD1 (5 bases). V was shortened by 6 bases and J by 4 bases, with 12 bases between the two germline ends. This CDR3 comprises 13 residues. Germline-derived CDR1 and CDR2 are SEHNR and FQNEAQ (reference sequence). Based on the CDR3 plus reference TRBV7-9 and TRBJ1-1, the full variable domain is DTGVSQNPRHKITKRGQNVTFRCDPISEHNRLYWYRQTLGQGPEFLTYFQNEAQLEKSRLLSDRFSAERPKGSFSTLEIQRTEQGDSAMYLCASRSGGSTEAFFGQGTRLTVV.

V gene TRBV19 combines with J gene TRBJ1-2; D possibly corresponds to TRBD1 (6 bases). Looked up from germline, CDR1 is LNHDA and CDR2 is SQIVND (reference sequence). The CDR3 length is 15 residues. Deletions cut 1 base from V and 3 bases from J, with 12 bases between. CDR3 protein: CASSIVVGAYYGYTF. The CDR3 nucleotides read TGTGCCAGTAGTATAGTGGTGGGGGCATACTATGGCTACACCTTC.

The CDR3 nucleotides read TGTGCCAGCGCCCGGGACGGACAGGACTATGGCTACACCTTC. This gives the protein CASARDGQDYGYTF. J is TRBJ1-2 and V is TRBV7-9, with 7 bases identical to TRBD1. With 8 bases clipped from V and 3 bases from J, the junction kept 9 bases outside the gene matches. Germline CDR1 is SEHNR and CDR2 is FQNEAQ (reference sequence). The CDR3 spans 14 residues. Filled out from reference TRBV7-9 and TRBJ1-2, the complete variable domain reads DTGVSQNPRHKITKRGQNVTFRCDPISEHNRLYWYRQTLGQGPEFLTYFQNEAQLEKSRLLSDRFSAERPKGSFSTLEIQRTEQGDSAMYLCASARDGQDYGYTFGSGTRLTVV.

This sequence joins TRBV2 and TRBJ2-1; perhaps TRBD2 as D (5 bases). Trimming removed 7 bases from V and 8 bases from J, with 21 bases in between. In germline, CDR1 is SNHLY, CDR2 FYNNEI. There are 15 residues in the CDR3. CDR3 sequence: CASIPGFQLRDEQFF. Written as DNA, the CDR3 is TGTGCCAGCATCCCGGGGTTTCAACTAAGGGATGAGCAGTTCTTC.

The chain combines TRBV5-6 with TRBJ1-4; D is uncertain. V lost 1 base and J lost 4, with 11 bases in between. The germline V gene encodes CDR1 SGHDT and CDR2 YYEEEE. The CDR3 length is 15 residues. The chain's CDR3 is CASSLRSGFNEKLFF. The CDR3 DNA follows: TGTGCCAGCAGCTTGAGAAGCGGGTTTAATGAAAAACTGTTTTTT.

This clone has only a few counts. The chain has TRBV4-1 and TRBJ2-3, with D unresolved. Germline values: CDR1 MGHRA, CDR2 YSYEKL. The CDR3 has 12 amino acids. Between the trimmed V and J ends, which lost 6 bases and 6 bases, there was a span of 10 bases. CDR3 sequence reads: CASSYRQDTQYF. CDR3 bases: TGCGCCAGCAGTTACCGCCAGGATACGCAGTATTTT.

The chain has TRBV2 and TRBJ1-3; D is ambiguous. The CDR3 loop spans 15 amino acids. CDR1 and CDR2 (germline): SNHLY, FYNNEI. V lost 5 bases, J lost 0 bases, and 11 bases lay in between. CDR3 sequence: CASSYQPNSGNTIYF. Here the CDR3 DNA reads TGTGCCAGCAGTTACCAACCTAACTCTGGAAACACCATATATTTT.

The chain links TRBV29-1 to TRBJ2-7; the match to TRBD2 covers 13 bases. This CDR3 is built from 15 residues. Germline V CDR1 and CDR2: SQVTM, ANQGSEA. The CDR3 DNA reads as TGCAGGGAGCCCGTGGGACTAGCGGGATTCTACGAGCAGTACTTC. It is translated as CREPVGLAGFYEQYF.

V is TRBV9 and J is TRBJ2-7, with 11 positions matching TRBD1. V lost 3 bases, J lost 4 bases, and 9 bases stayed unmatched. The V gene's germline CDR1 is SGDLS and CDR2 YYNGEE. This CDR3 spans 16 amino acids. The CDR3 DNA reads as TGTGCCAGCAGCGAGACTGCCGGACAGGGGGCTTACGAGCAGTACTTC. Residues: CASSETAGQGAYEQYF.

The chain links TRBV6-1 to TRBJ2-2, with TRBD1 matching 7 bases. With 1 base clipped from V and 2 bases from J, the junction kept 7 bases outside the gene matches. The CDR3 extends over 17 amino acids. CDR1 and CDR2 from the germline V gene are MNHNS and SASEGT. CDR3 DNA: TGTGCCAGCAGTGAAGTAGCGACAGGGAAAAACACCGGGGAGCTGTTTTTT. This encodes CASSEVATGKNTGELFF.

V usage is TRBV19 and J usage is TRBJ1-6; 9 positions agree with TRBD1. CDR3 size: 16 residues. V was clipped by 5 bases and J by 10 bases; unmatched bases: 12. Looked up from germline, CDR1 is LNHDA and CDR2 is SQIVND (reference sequence). CDR3 DNA sequence: TGTGCCAGTAGTCCCGGACAGGGGAGGAGAGGCTCACCCCTCCACTTT. Translated, it gives CASSPGQGRRGSPLHF.

J is TRBJ2-7 and V is TRBV7-2; the D gene is possibly TRBD2 (5 bases). Trimming removed 4 bases at V and 4 bases at J, with 8 bases between. The CDR3 length is 12 residues. Germline CDR1 and CDR2: SGHTA and FQGNSA. The CDR3 nucleotides read TGTGCCAGCAGCTCCTCGGGGTACGAGCAGTACTTC. Its translation is CASSSSGYEQYF.